This T cell receptor beta chain was obtained from a study of T-cell reconstitution after alpha-beta-depleted transplantation in children. Findings and caveats of the study: Approximately two months post-transplant, alpha-beta T cells reportedly originated from several hundred expanded graft clones. Newly produced T cells mostly accounted for T-cell counts and diversity one year post-transplant. Day-60 TCRbeta diversity that was high in some patients was derived from surviving recipient T cells and thymic progenitors.

For TCRbeta, the library was prepared with unique molecular identifiers. TCRdb redid the calling of the PCR reads with MiXCR, one entry per CDR3 protein. Found here are about 300,000 distinct CDR3 sequences, roughly 8.2% of them singletons; the top ten hold around 9.8%. CDR1 is MNHEY, CDR2 SVGEGT, per germline. Trimming pared 5 bases from V and 4 bases from J, leaving 8 bases between. The CDR3 runs 13 residues. In this sample, this clonotype turned up many times. Its cognate antigen is unknown. This receptor was taken from a female patient between 2 and 15 years old who had a stem cell transplant for Fanconi anemia, so the T cells may come from the graft donor. V usage is TRBV6-2 or TRBV6-3 and J usage is TRBJ2-2; D perhaps matches TRBD1 (6 bases). The sample was peripheral blood, taken 360 days after TCRalphabeta/CD19-depleted stem cell transplant. For the CDR3, the DNA is TGTGCCAGCAGTAACAGGGCCACCGGGGAGCTGTTTTTT. This sequence encodes CASSNRATGELFF.